These 22 T cell receptor beta chains were all obtained from the same sample, sequenced in a study of T cells after yellow fever vaccination. TCRdb used MiXCR to reprocess the 5' RACE reads, holding one entry per CDR3 protein. The profile covers about 340,000 distinct CDR3 sequences, with around 12% appearing a single time and 3.2% taken by the ten largest. The sequences come from CD4+ T cells sorted from PBMCs, collected 15 days after the yellow fever booster vaccination. The receptors originated from a man aged 18 to 30 who received the YFV17D yellow fever vaccine.

This clonotype was observed a handful of times. The rearrangement links TRBV6-5 to TRBJ1-3, with 7 nucleotides matching TRBD1. The CDR3 loop spans 16 amino acids. Trimming cost V 2 bases and J 4 bases; bases outside gene matches: 8. CDR1 is MNHEY, CDR2 SVGAGI, per germline. The CDR3 DNA reads as TGTGCCAGCAGTTACACAAAACAGGGGCTAGGAAACACCATATATTTT. It specifies CASSYTKQGLGNTIYF.

In this sample, this clonotype turned up a few times. The chain combines TRBV30 with TRBJ1-2, with 7 bases lining up with TRBD1. V trimming: 6 bases; J trimming: 4 bases; junction bases outside the gene matches: 8. Per the germline V gene, CDR1 is GTSNPN and CDR2 is SVGIG (reference sequence). The CDR3 covers 13 residues. The CDR3 protein is CACTRDSPYGYTF. The CDR3, as DNA: TGTGCCTGTACTCGGGACAGCCCCTATGGCTACACCTTC. Combining the CDR3 with reference TRBV30 and TRBJ1-2 gives the whole variable domain SQTIHQWPATLVQPVGSPLSLECTVEGTSNPNLYWYRQAAGRGLQLLFYSVGIGQISSEVPQNLSASRPQDRQFILSSKKLLLSDSGFYLCACTRDSPYGYTFGSGTRLTVV.

The chain links TRBV12-3 or TRBV12-4 to TRBJ1-1; TRBD1 agrees at 7 bases. This CDR3 comprises 14 residues. J was trimmed by 7 bases and V by 1 base; bases with no gene match: 6. DNA for the CDR3: TGTGCCAGCAGTTTAGTCCCGGGACAGCATGAAGCTTTCTTT. Its protein product is CASSLVPGQHEAFF.

In this sample, this clonotype turned up a few times. The J gene is TRBJ1-2, the V gene TRBV5-5, with a weak D call TRBD1 (6 bases). Trimming took 5 bases from V and 3 from J, leaving 17 bases between them. The CDR3 is 15 amino acids. Germline CDR1 reads SGHKS; CDR2 reads YYEKEE (reference sequence). The CDR3 region is CASRPYPGTYYGYTF. The CDR3, as DNA: TGTGCCAGCAGGCCCTATCCAGGGACATACTATGGCTACACCTTC.

V usage is TRBV12-3 or TRBV12-4 and J usage is TRBJ1-1, with 7 bases fitting TRBD1. The CDR3 is 16 amino acids. J gave up 0 bases and V 4 bases, and 8 bases lay outside the gene matches. The CDR3 region has the DNA TGTGCCAGCAGTTACGGACAGGAACGCATGAACACTGAAGCTTTCTTT. Residues: CASSYGQERMNTEAFF.

The genes are TRBV5-1 and TRBJ2-7; TRBD1 matches at 10 bases. From germline, CDR1 is SGHRS and CDR2 YFSETQ. The ends lost 3 bases at V and 4 bases at J; junction bases unmatched: 10. The CDR3 covers 16 residues. This chain's CDR3 is CASSWSWGQGRYEQYF. Written as DNA, the CDR3 is TGCGCCAGCAGCTGGAGTTGGGGACAGGGGAGGTACGAGCAGTACTTC.

This sequence joins TRBV24-1 and TRBJ2-5; D not resolved. The CDR3 covers 13 residues. Germline CDR1 is KGHDR and CDR2 is SFDVKD. With 2 bases removed from V and 1 base from J, the gap between germline ends came to 4 bases. The CDR3 sequence is CATSDSPQETQYF. CDR3 sequence (DNA): TGTGCCACCAGTGATTCCCCCCAAGAGACCCAGTACTTC.

This clonotype was found many times. V gene TRBV7-2 combines with J gene TRBJ2-1; D gene unclear. The CDR3 length is 12 residues. Between the trimmed V and J ends, which lost 5 bases and 5 bases, there was a span of 7 bases. The V gene's germline CDR1 is SGHTA and CDR2 FQGNSA. In DNA, the CDR3 is TGTGCCAGCAGCCAATTCAACAATGAGCAGTTCTTC. It yields the protein CASSQFNNEQFF.

This chain uses TRBV5-6 with TRBJ1-5, with D possibly being TRBD1 (6 bases). Germline lookup yields CDR1 SGHDT and CDR2 YYEEEE. The CDR3 is made up of 14 amino acids. Trimming took 0 bases from V and 6 from J, leaving 10 bases between them. The CDR3 loop is CASSLAGVRQPQHF. CDR3 sequence (DNA): TGTGCCAGCAGCTTGGCAGGGGTTCGTCAGCCCCAGCATTTT.

V is TRBV3-1 and J is TRBJ2-2; unclear D gene. Trimming left V 0 bases short and J 5 bases short, with 13 bases between. CDR1 is LGHDT and CDR2 is YNNKEL in the germline V gene (reference sequence). The CDR3 is 16 amino acids. This CDR3 reads CASSQDLLPRTGELFF. The CDR3 region has the DNA TGTGCCAGCAGCCAAGATCTGTTACCGCGGACCGGGGAGCTGTTTTTT.

This clonotype has a count of ten or more. The chain couples TRBV7-3 to TRBJ1-5; D is ambiguous. Trimming shortened V by 2 bases and J by 6 bases, and 8 bases separated the two germline ends. The germline gives CDR1 SGHTA, CDR2 FQGTGA. The CDR3 runs 13 residues. CDR3 sequence (DNA): TGTGCCAGCAGCTTAGATTTGGGTCAGCCCCAGCATTTT. This encodes CASSLDLGQPQHF.

This clonotype was picked up a small number of times. The chain carries TRBV7-2 and TRBJ2-5; 10 bases match TRBD2. The germline gives CDR1 SGHTA, CDR2 FQGNSA. After removal of 5 bases from V and 5 bases from J, the junction contained 8 bases not matched to a gene. This CDR3 has 15 residues. The CDR3 sequence is CASSPTSGRGETQYF. For the CDR3, the DNA is TGTGCCAGCAGCCCGACTAGCGGGCGAGGGGAGACCCAGTACTTC. Based on the CDR3 plus reference TRBV7-2 and TRBJ2-5, the full variable domain is GAGVSQSPSNKVTEKGKDVELRCDPISGHTALYWYRQSLGQGLEFLIYFQGNSAPDKSGLPSDRFSAERTGGSVSTLTIQRTQQEDSAVYLCASSPTSGRGETQYFGPGTRLLVL.

This chain links TRBV3-1 with TRBJ2-3, with 10 bases matching TRBD1. V trimming: 6 bases; J trimming: 8 bases; junction bases outside the gene matches: 11. CDR1 LGHDT and CDR2 YNNKEL come from the germline V gene (reference sequence). The CDR3 is 15 residues long. The CDR3 DNA reads TGTGCCAGCAGTCCTCGACAGGGGGCGCGGGCTACGCAGTATTTT. Encoded protein: CASSPRQGARATQYF.

This clonotype has a handful of counts. This rearrangement joins TRBV30 to TRBJ1-2; TRBD1 agrees at 7 bases. This CDR3 region has 15 residues. Germline V gene data show CDR1 as GTSNPN and CDR2 as SVGIG (reference sequence). With V trimmed by 4 bases and J by 6 bases, 14 bases remained unmatched. CDR3 sequence (DNA): TGTGCCTGGATGTTGGGTTCGACAGGGAACGATGGCTACACCTTC. It yields the protein CAWMLGSTGNDGYTF.

This chain links TRBV24-1 with TRBJ2-5, with TRBD1 as a possible D gene (5 bases). This CDR3 has 16 amino acids. Trimming left V 3 bases short and J 5 bases short, with 18 bases between. Germline CDR1 KGHDR, CDR2 SFDVKD. The CDR3 is CATSDNPGRAKETQYF. For the CDR3, the DNA is TGTGCCACCAGTGATAATCCGGGCAGGGCGAAGGAGACCCAGTACTTC.

This clonotype has a handful of counts. The chain couples TRBV5-4 to TRBJ1-1, with TRBD1 as a possible D gene (6 bases). CDR1 SGHNT and CDR2 YYREEE come from the germline V gene (reference sequence). This CDR3 has 14 amino acids. Trimming cost V 4 bases and J 1 base, with 11 bases left between them. The CDR3 loop is CASSAVTGNTEAFF. DNA for the CDR3: TGTGCCAGCAGCGCGGTGACAGGGAACACTGAAGCTTTCTTT.

This clonotype was seen a few times. The J gene is TRBJ1-4, the V gene TRBV4-1, with 8 bases identical to TRBD1. V shed 1 base and J 10 bases; nucleotides not matched to a gene: 14. The CDR3 is 17 residues long. Germline CDR1 and CDR2: MGHRA and YSYEKL. This chain's CDR3 is CASSQGLVTGGIGKLFF. The CDR3 nucleotides read TGCGCCAGCAGCCAAGGCTTGGTAACAGGGGGGATCGGAAAACTGTTTTTT.

There are a few counts of this clonotype. This chain links TRBV19 with TRBJ1-2; no reliable D call. The CDR3 is 13 amino acids. Germline V lookup: CDR1 LNHDA, CDR2 SQIVND (reference sequence). V lost 7 bases to trimming and J lost 8 bases, with 17 bases between them. The CDR3 DNA reads TGTGCCAGTACCCCCGAGCGGCTATGGGGCTACACCTTC. Its translation is CASTPERLWGYTF.

This clonotype came up a few times. In DNA form, the CDR3 reads TGTGCCAGCAGCGGGGTACATCATGAAAAACTGTTTTTT. It codes for CASSGVHHEKLFF. The chain couples TRBV7-9 to TRBJ1-4, with unresolved D. Trimming left V 5 bases short and J 6 bases short, with 10 bases between. The CDR3 contains 13 residues. Germline V gene sequence: CDR1 SEHNR, CDR2 FQNEAQ (reference sequence). Full variable domain (rest looked up from reference TRBV7-9 and TRBJ1-4): DTGVSQNPRHKITKRGQNVTFRCDPISEHNRLYWYRQTLGQGPEFLTYFQNEAQLEKSRLLSDRFSAERPKGSFSTLEIQRTEQGDSAMYLCASSGVHHEKLFFGSGTQLSVL.

This clonotype has at least ten counts. The chain combines TRBV7-2 with TRBJ1-2; the D is unclear. Germline V gives CDR1 SGHTA, CDR2 FQGNSA. The V gene lost 3 bases and the J gene lost 6 bases, with 11 bases spanning the gap. The CDR3 has 13 amino acids. The CDR3 nucleotides are TGTGCCAGCAGCTTCTTATCCCGGGATGGCTACACCTTC. Residues: CASSFLSRDGYTF.

The sample holds a few counts of this clonotype. This chain uses TRBV7-9 with TRBJ2-5; TRBD1 aligns across 8 bases. CDR1 and CDR2 from the germline V gene are SEHNR and FQNEAQ (reference sequence). V dropped 3 bases and J dropped 5; count of bases not matched to a gene: 5. CDR3 length: 14 amino acids. This CDR3 reads CASSLYRGMETQYF. The CDR3 DNA reads as TGTGCCAGCAGCTTGTACAGGGGGATGGAGACCCAGTACTTC.

The chain uses TRBV4-3 and TRBJ2-3, with TRBD1 as a possible D gene (6 bases). The length of the CDR3 is 18 residues. Germline CDR1 is LGHNA and CDR2 is YSLEER. V lost 0 bases, J lost 3 bases, and 19 bases lay in between. CDR3 nucleotides: TGCGCCAGCAGCCAAGAGGGGGTTAGTGGGGGCAGGACAGATACGCAGTATTTT. Residues: CASSQEGVSGGRTDTQYF.